These T cell receptor beta chains were read from a single sample in a study of shared clonotypes between healthy human individuals. Generated by immunoSEQ multiplex PCR, the TCRdb table keeps only in-frame clones and is missing some. The profile covers fewer than 3 million clones, with about 90% appearing a single time and more than 0.35% taken by the ten largest. The sample consisted of naive CD4+ T cells from PBMCs. The receptors shown here come from a young man in good health. Some clones in this sample may be carry-over from other donors' samples. Each CDR3 is given with its conserved first and last residue. D genes are given only for firm matches. Size is omitted from some rows. Given values are once, few, many or a class for expanded clones.

clone_size	v_call	d_call	j_call	cdr3_aa	cdr3_nt
-	TRBV5-4	TRBD2	TRBJ2-1	CASSLRLAGDNEQFF	TGTGCCAGCAGCTTGCGGCTAGCGGGAGATAATGAGCAGTTCTTC
-	TRBV7-9	-	TRBJ1-1	CASSLTKGNSEAFF	TGTGCCAGCAGCTTGACAAAAGGTAACAGTGAAGCTTTCTTT
-	TRBV6-1	-	TRBJ2-3	CASRLPGGSTDTQYF	TGTGCCAGCAGATTGCCCGGGGGAAGCACAGATACGCAGTATTTT
once	TRBV7-2	TRBD1	TRBJ2-7	CASRKTGQGAREQYF	TGTGCCAGCAGGAAAACGGGACAGGGGGCTCGGGAGCAGTACTTC
-	TRBV27	-	TRBJ2-7	CASRTRDSSSYEQYF	TGTGCCAGCAGAACCAGGGACTCGAGCTCCTACGAGCAGTACTTC
-	TRBV7-2	-	TRBJ2-5	CASSLQWGSQETQYF	TGTGCCAGCAGCTTACAGTGGGGGTCACAAGAGACCCAGTACTTC
-	TRBV6-6	TRBD1	TRBJ2-1	CASRTGTGDYNEQFF	TGTGCCAGCAGAACCGGGACAGGGGACTACAATGAGCAGTTCTTC
-	TRBV5-1	-	TRBJ2-5	CASSRDRGLQETQYF	TGCGCCAGCAGCAGAGACCGGGGCTTACAAGAGACCCAGTACTTC
-	TRBV27	-	TRBJ1-6	CASSLEGWNSPLHF	TGTGCCAGCAGTTTGGAGGGATGGAATTCACCCCTCCACTTT
-	TRBV5-1	TRBD2	TRBJ2-3	CASSLGLVSTDTQYF	TGCGCCAGCAGCCTAGGACTAGTCAGCACAGATACGCAGTATTTT
-	TRBV18	-	TRBJ1-2	CASSLGRATGYTF	TGTGCCAGCTCACTTGGACGGGCAACGGGCTACACCTTC
-	TRBV28	-	TRBJ2-1	CASSFDNNEQFF	TGTGCCAGCAGTTTTGATAACAATGAGCAGTTCTTC
-	TRBV11-2	-	TRBJ2-1	CASSLVADSYNEQFF	TGTGCCAGCAGCTTGGTAGCGGACTCCTACAATGAGCAGTTCTTC
-	TRBV27	TRBD2	TRBJ2-3	CASSLRGLASTDTQYF	TGTGCCAGCAGTCTAAGAGGACTAGCTAGCACAGATACGCAGTATTTT
-	TRBV21-1	-	TRBJ1-1	CASSTQTGDTEAFF	TGTGCCAGCAGCACCCAGACAGGAGACACTGAAGCTTTCTTT
-	TRBV25-1	TRBD1	TRBJ2-1	CASSDPGDRGVRNNEQFF	TGTGCCAGCAGTGACCCGGGGGACAGGGGAGTCCGGAACAATGAGCAGTTCTTC
-	TRBV5-1	-	TRBJ2-7	CASSSDGYYEQYF	TGCGCCAGCAGCTCGGACGGGTACTACGAGCAGTACTTC
-	TRBV4-1	-	TRBJ2-7	CASSQDQPDTYEQYF	TGCGCCAGCAGCCAAGATCAGCCCGATACCTACGAGCAGTACTTC
-	TRBV6-1	-	TRBJ2-5	CASSEYLGRGGTQYF	TGTGCCAGCAGTGAATACCTGGGCAGAGGGGGGACCCAGTACTTC
-	TRBV5-5	-	TRBJ1-3	CASSLDGVLSGNTIYF	TGTGCCAGCAGCTTGGACGGCGTATTATCTGGAAACACCATATATTTT
-	TRBV5-1	-	TRBJ2-1	CASSLVGLSSYNEQFF	TGCGCCAGCAGCTTGGTCGGCCTCAGCTCCTACAATGAGCAGTTCTTC
-	TRBV27	TRBD1	TRBJ2-7	CATNRQGSYEQYF	TGTGCCACCAACCGACAGGGGTCCTACGAGCAGTACTTC
-	TRBV30	-	TRBJ2-7	CAWDYGAYYEQYF	TGTGCCTGGGATTACGGGGCTTATTACGAGCAGTACTTC
-	TRBV5-8	TRBD1	TRBJ2-2	CASRRNRGDTGELFF	TGTGCCAGCAGGAGGAACAGGGGAGACACCGGGGAGCTGTTTTTT
-	TRBV5-4	-	TRBJ2-5	CASSLPGTEETQYF	TGTGCCAGCAGCTTGCCAGGGACGGAAGAGACCCAGTACTTC
once	TRBV18	TRBD1	TRBJ2-5	CASSPGTGGPMETQYF	TGTGCCAGCTCACCGGGGACAGGGGGCCCTATGGAGACCCAGTACTTC
-	TRBV6-1	TRBD1	TRBJ2-7	CASSDRLDRDLYEQYF	TGTGCCAGCAGTGACCGACTGGACAGGGACTTATACGAGCAGTACTTC
-	TRBV28	TRBD1	TRBJ1-4	CASSSPTQGLGEKLFF	TGTGCCAGCAGTTCGCCTACACAGGGGTTGGGGGAAAAACTGTTTTTT
-	TRBV18	TRBD2	TRBJ2-1	CASSRKLAGVVNEQFF	TGTGCCAGCTCACGGAAACTAGCGGGAGTTGTGAATGAGCAGTTCTTC
-	TRBV21-1	-	TRBJ2-1	CASSKGRGRFF	TGTGCCAGCAGCAAAGGAAGGGGCCGGTTCTTC
once	TRBV6-5	-	TRBJ2-7	CASSYSFGADEQYF	TGTGCCAGCAGTTACTCATTTGGGGCCGACGAGCAGTACTTC
-	TRBV5-1	TRBD2	TRBJ2-3	CASSLEASGGTDTQYF	TGCGCCAGCAGCTTGGAGGCTAGCGGAGGCACAGATACGCAGTATTTT
-	TRBV7-6	-	TRBJ1-3	CASSLEPGLSGNTIYF	TGTGCCAGCAGCTTAGAGCCGGGTCTCTCTGGAAACACCATATATTTT
-	TRBV7-3	-	TRBJ2-1	CASSISRTESSYNEQFF	TGTGCCAGCAGCATCTCCCGGACGGAAAGCTCCTACAATGAGCAGTTCTTC
-	TRBV5-1	-	TRBJ2-3	CASSPTGPDTQYF	TGCGCCAGCAGTCCTACAGGTCCAGATACGCAGTATTTT
-	TRBV6-1	-	TRBJ1-1	CASSEQPNTGSEAFF	TGTGCCAGCAGTGAACAACCGAACACCGGGAGTGAAGCTTTCTTT
-	TRBV28	-	TRBJ2-7	CASSPVQGRWRDEQYF	TGTGCCAGCAGCCCTGTACAGGGACGGTGGAGGGACGAGCAGTACTTC
once	TRBV5-1	-	TRBJ2-7	CASSLGQGDYGEQYF	TGCGCCAGCAGCCTGGGGCAGGGGGACTACGGCGAGCAGTACTTC
-	TRBV13	TRBD1	TRBJ1-5	CASSPDRDQPQHF	TGTGCCAGCAGTCCAGACAGGGATCAGCCCCAGCATTTT
-	TRBV10-3	-	TRBJ2-7	CAISESWGGRGYEQYF	TGTGCCATCAGTGAGTCATGGGGCGGCAGGGGCTACGAGCAGTACTTC
-	TRBV18	TRBD1	TRBJ1-1	CASSSYRQGVGTEAFF	TGTGCCAGCTCAAGCTATAGACAGGGGGTGGGGACTGAAGCTTTCTTT
-	TRBV7-9	-	TRBJ2-1	CASSFLTNEQFF	TGTGCCAGCAGCTTTTTAACTAATGAGCAGTTCTTC
-	TRBV13	TRBD2	TRBJ2-1	CASSSPGGTSAYNEQFF	TGTGCCAGCAGCTCACCAGGAGGGACTAGCGCCTACAATGAGCAGTTCTTC
-	TRBV30	-	TRBJ2-1	CACLGVGPDEQFF	TGTGCCTGCTTGGGGGTGGGCCCCGATGAGCAGTTCTTC
once	TRBV7-7	-	TRBJ2-5	CASSTRQQETQYF	TGTGCCAGCAGCACTCGACAGCAAGAGACCCAGTACTTC
once	TRBV27	TRBD2	TRBJ2-1	CASSSPGLVHNEQFF	TGTGCCAGCAGTTCGCCGGGACTAGTCCACAATGAGCAGTTCTTC
-	TRBV5-8	TRBD1	TRBJ1-2	CASRRGGHYGYTF	TGTGCCAGCAGGCGAGGGGGCCACTATGGCTACACCTTC
-	TRBV30	-	TRBJ2-1	CAWGGAVNEQFF	TGTGCCTGGGGGGGGGCCGTCAATGAGCAGTTCTTC
-	TRBV6-1	TRBD1	TRBJ2-3	CASSDPRGTGPRDTQYF	TGTGCCAGCAGTGATCCTAGGGGGACAGGCCCGAGGGATACGCAGTATTTT
once	TRBV14	-	TRBJ2-7	CASSQGFYEQYF	TGTGCCAGCAGCCAGGGATTCTACGAGCAGTACTTC
-	TRBV6-6	-	TRBJ2-3	CASTESIGSTDTQYF	TGTGCCAGCACGGAGTCTATCGGGAGTACAGATACGCAGTATTTT
-	TRBV5-1	-	TRBJ1-1	CASSSLSYEPEAFF	TGCGCCAGCAGCTCGCTTAGCTACGAGCCTGAAGCTTTCTTT
-	TRBV4-2	TRBD1	TRBJ1-5	CASSQELGQGYQPQHF	TGTGCCAGCAGCCAAGAACTCGGACAGGGATATCAGCCCCAGCATTTT
-	TRBV7-8	-	TRBJ2-7	CASSPAFLGEQYF	TGTGCCAGCAGCCCCGCCTTTCTCGGCGAGCAGTACTTC